A single sample gave rise to the 3 T cell receptor beta chains below, sequenced in a study of ipilimumab plus nivolumab after autologous stem cell transplantation. The assay was immunoSEQ multiplex PCR, and TCRdb's table has in-frame clones only and misses some. The repertoire holds about 43,000 clones, with 88% as singletons. The input for sequencing was PBMCs, taken in a trial of ipilimumab plus nivolumab as post-transplant consolidation. The receptors originated from a male donor with multiple myeloma.

This clone is a singleton in its sample. The chain joins TRBV2 to TRBJ1-5; TRBD1 is a possible D gene (6 bases). The V and J ends lost 6 bases and 4 bases respectively, with 13 bases between them. Germline V gene data show CDR1 as SNHLY and CDR2 as FYNNEI. The CDR3 is 14 residues long. The CDR3 nucleotides are TGTGCCAGCAGGCAGGGACAAGCAAATCAGCCCCAGCATTTT. Amino acid sequence: CASRQGQANQPQHF.

This clone was detected a few times. The chain recombines TRBV6-1 with TRBJ2-2; D gene ambiguous. The CDR3 has 13 residues. CDR1 and CDR2 (germline): MNHNS, SASEGT. V was clipped by 1 base and J by 4 bases, with 4 bases between them. CDR3 region: CASSEVLTGELFF. The CDR3 DNA follows: TGTGCCAGCAGTGAAGTTCTCACCGGGGAGCTGTTTTTT.

The chain uses TRBV4-2 and TRBJ2-3, with 9 bases fitting TRBD2. The CDR3 consists of 16 residues. The germline CDR1 and CDR2 sequences are LGHNA and YNFKEQ. Losses at the gene ends were 0 bases for V and 4 bases for J; bases not matched to a gene: 5. CDR3 residues: CASSQDPLAGADTQYF. The CDR3, as DNA: TGTGCCAGCAGCCAAGATCCCTTAGCGGGAGCAGATACGCAGTATTTT.